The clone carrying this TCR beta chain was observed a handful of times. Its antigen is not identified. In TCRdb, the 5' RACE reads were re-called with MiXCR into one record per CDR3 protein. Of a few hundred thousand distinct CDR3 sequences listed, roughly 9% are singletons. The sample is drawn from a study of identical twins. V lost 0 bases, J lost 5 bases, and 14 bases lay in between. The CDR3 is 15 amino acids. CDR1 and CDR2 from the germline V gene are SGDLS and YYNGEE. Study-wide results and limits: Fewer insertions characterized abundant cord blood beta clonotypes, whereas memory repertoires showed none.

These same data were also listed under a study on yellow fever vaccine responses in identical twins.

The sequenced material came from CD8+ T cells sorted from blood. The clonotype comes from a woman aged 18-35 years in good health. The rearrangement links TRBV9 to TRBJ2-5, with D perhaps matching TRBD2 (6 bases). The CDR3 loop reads CASSVEAAGEETQYF. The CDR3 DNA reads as TGTGCCAGCAGCGTAGAAGCAGCGGGTGAGGAGACCCAGTACTTC.